The TCR beta chain described here comes from a study of blood T cell repertoires in COVID-19. The repertoire was sequenced with immunoSEQ multiplex PCR; TCRdb's copy has only in-frame clones and lacks some. The sample yields 300,000 to 500,000 clones, 88% seen once. Living in 25 or so US areas, the participants were between 18 and 89 years of age. The CDR3 spans 15 residues. Germline V gives CDR1 SGHTA, CDR2 FQGTGA. Trimming stripped 5 bases from V and 2 bases from J, with 14 bases between. The TCR comes from a woman between 25 and 40 years old with acute COVID-19. The chain carries TRBV7-3 and TRBJ2-3; possibly TRBD1 for D (5 bases). Sequencing was done on a sample of PBMCs or T cells enriched from blood (not recorded which). The CDR3 coding sequence is TGTGCCAGCAGCCCCACAGGCGCTTACACAGATACGCAGTATTTT. This encodes CASSPTGAYTDTQYF. The full variable domain, in which reference TRBV7-3 and TRBJ2-3 provide the parts outside the CDR3, is GAGVSQTPSNKVTEKGKYVELRCDPISGHTALYWYRQSLGQGPEFLIYFQGTGAADDSGLPNDRFFAVRPEGSVSTLKIQRTERGDSAVYLCASSPTGAYTDTQYFGPGTRLTVL.